This entry features one T cell receptor beta chain sequence. What it binds is unknown. Ranging in age from about 6 to 95, the donors were healthy Caucasian individuals from Russia. Every donor contributed roughly 10 milliliters of peripheral blood by blood draw. The extraction recovered at least 5.5 micrograms of total RNA per sample. This sample stems from a study of blood T cells in healthy people across ages. Study-level points and caveats: Expanded clonotype changes were possibly confounded by unknown donor CMV status.

Alongside a J-beta primer mix, a sample-barcoded 5' primer served in a second PCR lasting roughly 6 to 11 cycles. One entry per CDR3 protein results from TCRdb running MiXCR on the 5' RACE reads. The repertoire holds roughly 1,300,000 distinct CDR3 sequences, with approximately 60% as singletons. Material: blood. This TCR was recovered from a young man in good health.

CDR3 residues: CASETGDVIANTGELFF. For the CDR3, the DNA is TGTGCCAGCGAGACAGGGGACGTTATTGCGAACACCGGGGAGCTGTTTTTT. The chain couples TRBV7-2 to TRBJ2-2; 8 bases align to TRBD1. CDR1 is SGHTA, CDR2 FQGNSA, per germline. The CDR3 runs to 17 residues. Trimming at V came to 8 bases and at J to 0 bases, leaving 11 bases not matched to a gene.